The 8 T cell receptor beta chains presented below share a single source sample, sequenced in a study of identical twins. TCRdb reanalysed the 5' RACE reads using MiXCR and keeps one entry per CDR3 protein. This sample has 500,000 to 600,000 distinct CDR3 sequences; 20% to 25% occur once, and the top ten carry around 0.9%. These same data were also listed under a study on T cells expressing NK-cell markers.

The sequencing sample was made of CD4+ T cells sorted from blood. The source is a woman under 30 in good health.

This clonotype was seen only a few times. The J gene is TRBJ2-7, the V gene TRBV3-1, with TRBD2 matching 9 bases. Trimming took 0 bases from V and 1 from J; bases not matched to a gene: 10. The CDR3 totals 18 residues. The germline gives CDR1 LGHDT, CDR2 YNNKEL (reference sequence). The CDR3 protein is CASSQDFAGGALSYEQYF. The DNA of the CDR3 is TGTGCCAGCAGCCAAGATTTCGCGGGGGGGGCTTTATCCTACGAGCAGTACTTC.

This clonotype has only one observation. The rearrangement links TRBV7-9 to TRBJ2-6, with TRBD1 matching over 10 bases. After removal of 5 bases from V and 2 bases from J, the junction contained 6 bases not matched to a gene. This CDR3 region has 17 residues. Germline values: CDR1 SEHNR, CDR2 FQNEAQ (reference sequence). The CDR3 coding sequence is TGTGCCAGCAGCCCGACAGGGGGCAGAGCTGGGGCCAACGTCCTGACTTTC. Its protein is CASSPTGGRAGANVLTF.

The chain carries TRBV2 and TRBJ1-2; possible D gene TRBD1, 5 bases. V was clipped by 6 bases and J by 4 bases, with 15 bases between them. CDR3 size: 14 residues. Looked up from germline, CDR1 is SNHLY and CDR2 is FYNNEI. The CDR3 spells CASSATGLGYGYTF. The CDR3 coding sequence is TGTGCCAGCAGCGCAACAGGCCTGGGCTATGGCTACACCTTC.

In this sample, this clonotype turned up a few times. The chain couples TRBV12-3 or TRBV12-4 to TRBJ1-1; no reliable D call. The CDR3 loop spans 15 amino acids. The V and J ends lost 5 bases and 1 base respectively, with 14 bases between them. CDR3: CASSPQPAGNTEAFF. In DNA, the CDR3 is TGTGCCAGCAGTCCCCAACCGGCTGGGAACACTGAAGCTTTCTTT.

This clonotype turned up a few times. This rearrangement joins TRBV20-1 to TRBJ2-7; D is uncertain. Germline V lookup: CDR1 DFQATT, CDR2 SNEGSKA (reference sequence). Trimming pared 3 bases from V and 0 bases from J, leaving 6 bases between. The CDR3 is 12 residues long. CDR3 residues: CSASKASYEQYF. The CDR3 nucleotides read TGCAGTGCTAGTAAGGCCTCCTACGAGCAGTACTTC.

As to this clonotype: This may arise from a read error, as a much more abundant clone is one base away. The gene calls are TRBV15 and TRBJ2-1; D is possibly TRBD2 (6 bases). Germline assignment: CDR1 LNHNV and CDR2 YYDKDF (reference sequence). The CDR3 loop spans 16 amino acids. CDR3 DNA sequence: TGTGCCACCATCCCAAGAGCGGGCAGCTCCTACAATGAGCAGCTCTTC. Its translation is CATIPRAGSSYNEQLF.

This chain connects TRBV5-1 to TRBJ1-2; a possible D gene is TRBD1 (5 bases). With 0 bases removed from V and 4 bases from J, the gap between germline ends came to 13 bases. The CDR3 contains 15 residues. Per germline, CDR1 SGHRS and CDR2 YFSETQ. CDR3 region: CASSLVSGRGYGYTF. CDR3 bases: TGCGCCAGCAGCTTGGTATCAGGGAGAGGCTATGGCTACACCTTC.

This clonotype was detected only a few times. The V and J genes are TRBV20-1 and TRBJ2-1, with 11 bases identical to TRBD2. The length of the CDR3 is 18 residues. Losses at the gene ends were 0 bases for V and 4 bases for J; bases not matched to a gene: 11. CDR1 is DFQATT and CDR2 is SNEGSKA in the germline V gene (reference sequence). The CDR3 here is CSARDILAGGRDYNEQFF. The CDR3 DNA sequence: TGCAGTGCTAGAGATATCCTAGCGGGAGGTAGGGATTACAATGAGCAGTTCTTC.